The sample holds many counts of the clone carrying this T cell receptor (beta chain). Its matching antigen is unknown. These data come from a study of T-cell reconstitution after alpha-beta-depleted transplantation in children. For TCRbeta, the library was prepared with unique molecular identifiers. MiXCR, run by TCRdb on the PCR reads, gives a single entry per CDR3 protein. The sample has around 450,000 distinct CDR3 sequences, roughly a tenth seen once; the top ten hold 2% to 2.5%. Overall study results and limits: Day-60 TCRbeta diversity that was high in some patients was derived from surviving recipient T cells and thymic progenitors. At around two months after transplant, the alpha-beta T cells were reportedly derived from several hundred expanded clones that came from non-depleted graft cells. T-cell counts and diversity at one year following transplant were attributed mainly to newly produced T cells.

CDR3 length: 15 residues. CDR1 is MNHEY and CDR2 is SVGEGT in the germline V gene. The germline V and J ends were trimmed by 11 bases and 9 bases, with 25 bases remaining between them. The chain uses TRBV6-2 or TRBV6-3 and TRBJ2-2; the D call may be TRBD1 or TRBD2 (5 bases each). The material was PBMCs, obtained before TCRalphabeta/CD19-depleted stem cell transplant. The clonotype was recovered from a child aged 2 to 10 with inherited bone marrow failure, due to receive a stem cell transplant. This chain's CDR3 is CAGGSFRGRDRELFF. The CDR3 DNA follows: TGTGCCGGCGGGTCTTTCCGGGGCAGAGACCGGGAGCTGTTTTTT.